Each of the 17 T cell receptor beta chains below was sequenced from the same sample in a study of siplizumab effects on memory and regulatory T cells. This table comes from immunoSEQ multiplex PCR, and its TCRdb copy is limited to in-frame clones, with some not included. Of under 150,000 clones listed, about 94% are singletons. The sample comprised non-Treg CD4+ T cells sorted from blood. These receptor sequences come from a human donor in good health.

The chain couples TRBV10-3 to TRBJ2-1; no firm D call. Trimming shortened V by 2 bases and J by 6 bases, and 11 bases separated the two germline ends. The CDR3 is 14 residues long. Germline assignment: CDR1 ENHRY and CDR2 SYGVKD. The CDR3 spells CAISENNLGNEQFF. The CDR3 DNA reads TGTGCCATCAGTGAGAATAACCTGGGCAATGAGCAGTTCTTC.

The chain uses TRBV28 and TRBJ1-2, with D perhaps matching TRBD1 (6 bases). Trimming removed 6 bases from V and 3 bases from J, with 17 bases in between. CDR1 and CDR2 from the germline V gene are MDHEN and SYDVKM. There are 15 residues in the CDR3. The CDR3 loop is CASSLDSPRDYGYTF. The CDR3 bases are TGTGCCAGCAGCCTGGACAGCCCAAGAGACTATGGCTACACCTTC.

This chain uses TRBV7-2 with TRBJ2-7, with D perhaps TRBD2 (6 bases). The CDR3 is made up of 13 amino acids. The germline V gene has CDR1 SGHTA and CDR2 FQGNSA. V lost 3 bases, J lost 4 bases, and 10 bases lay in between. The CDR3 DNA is TGTGCCAGCAGCTTGACCAGCGGGTACGAGCAGTACTTC. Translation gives CASSLTSGYEQYF.

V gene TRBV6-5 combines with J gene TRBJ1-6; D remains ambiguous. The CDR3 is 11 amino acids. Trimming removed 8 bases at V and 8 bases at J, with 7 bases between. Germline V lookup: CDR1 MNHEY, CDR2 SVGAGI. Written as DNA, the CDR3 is TGTGCCAGCGGACGGGATTCACCCCTCCACTTT. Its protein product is CASGRDSPLHF.

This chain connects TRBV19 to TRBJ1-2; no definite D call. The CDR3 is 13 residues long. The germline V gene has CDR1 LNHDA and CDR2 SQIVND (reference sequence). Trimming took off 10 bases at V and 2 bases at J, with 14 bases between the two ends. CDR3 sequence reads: CATWSSRNYGYTF. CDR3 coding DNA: TGTGCCACCTGGTCTAGCAGGAACTATGGCTACACCTTC.

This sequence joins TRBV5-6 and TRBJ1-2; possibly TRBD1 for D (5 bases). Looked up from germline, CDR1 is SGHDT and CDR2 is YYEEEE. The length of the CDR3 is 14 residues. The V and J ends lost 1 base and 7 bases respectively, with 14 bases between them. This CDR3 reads CASSLRQGGSGYTF. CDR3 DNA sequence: TGTGCCAGCAGCTTGAGGCAGGGCGGGAGTGGCTACACCTTC.

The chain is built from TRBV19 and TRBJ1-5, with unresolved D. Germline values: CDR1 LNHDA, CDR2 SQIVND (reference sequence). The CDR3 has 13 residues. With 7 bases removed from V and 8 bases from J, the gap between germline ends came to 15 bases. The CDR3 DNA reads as TGTGCCAGTACCCCACGGGGAAGGGAGCCCCAGCATTTT. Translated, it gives CASTPRGREPQHF.

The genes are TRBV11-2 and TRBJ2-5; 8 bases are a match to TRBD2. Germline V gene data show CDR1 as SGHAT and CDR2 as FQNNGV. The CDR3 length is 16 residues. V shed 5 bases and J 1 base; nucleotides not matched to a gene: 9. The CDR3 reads CASSPWSGGLQETQYF. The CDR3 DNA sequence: TGTGCCAGCAGCCCATGGAGCGGGGGCCTCCAAGAGACCCAGTACTTC. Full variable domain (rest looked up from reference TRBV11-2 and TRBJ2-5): EAGVAQSPRYKIIEKRQSVAFWCNPISGHATLYWYQQILGQGPKLLIQFQNNGVVDDSQLPKDRFSAERLKGVDSTLKIQPAKLEDSAVYLCASSPWSGGLQETQYFGPGTRLLVL.

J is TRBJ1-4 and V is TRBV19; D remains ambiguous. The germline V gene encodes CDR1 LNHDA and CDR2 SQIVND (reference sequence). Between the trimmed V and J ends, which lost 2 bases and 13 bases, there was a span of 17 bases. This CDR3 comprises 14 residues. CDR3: CASSIIGAPMRLFF. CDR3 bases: TGTGCCAGTAGTATAATAGGCGCCCCGATGAGACTGTTTTTT.

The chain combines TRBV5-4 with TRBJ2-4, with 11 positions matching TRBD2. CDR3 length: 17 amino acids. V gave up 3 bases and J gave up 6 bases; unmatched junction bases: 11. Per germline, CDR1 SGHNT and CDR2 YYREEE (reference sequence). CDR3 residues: CASSSLLAGEFRNIQYF. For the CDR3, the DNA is TGTGCCAGCAGCTCTCTACTAGCGGGAGAGTTTAGAAACATTCAGTACTTC.

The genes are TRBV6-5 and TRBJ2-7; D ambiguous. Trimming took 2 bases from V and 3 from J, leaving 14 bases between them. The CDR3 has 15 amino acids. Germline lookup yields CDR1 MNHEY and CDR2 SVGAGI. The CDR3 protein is CASSYEVAPGYEQYF. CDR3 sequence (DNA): TGTGCCAGCAGTTACGAAGTGGCTCCTGGCTACGAGCAGTACTTC.

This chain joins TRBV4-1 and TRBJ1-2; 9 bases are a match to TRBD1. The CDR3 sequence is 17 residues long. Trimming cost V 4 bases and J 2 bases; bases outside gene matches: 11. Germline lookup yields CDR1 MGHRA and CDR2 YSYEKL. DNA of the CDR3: TGCGCCAGCAGCCCCCAGACAGGGGGGAAGTTAAACTATGGCTACACCTTC. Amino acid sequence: CASSPQTGGKLNYGYTF.

DNA of the CDR3: TGTGCCAGCAGTGTGACAGGCCTCCAGGGGAATGAGCAGTTCTTC. This gives the protein CASSVTGLQGNEQFF. This chain joins TRBV6-5 and TRBJ2-1, with D perhaps TRBD1 (6 bases). This CDR3 contains 15 residues. Germline V gene data show CDR1 as MNHEY and CDR2 as SVGAGI. V was clipped by 5 bases and J by 7 bases, with 18 bases between them.

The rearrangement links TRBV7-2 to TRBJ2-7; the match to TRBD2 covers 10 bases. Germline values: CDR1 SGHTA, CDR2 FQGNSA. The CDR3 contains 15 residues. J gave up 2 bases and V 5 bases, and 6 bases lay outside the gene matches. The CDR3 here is CASSEGGTSAYEQYF. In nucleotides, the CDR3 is TGTGCCAGCAGCGAGGGTGGGACTAGCGCCTACGAGCAGTACTTC. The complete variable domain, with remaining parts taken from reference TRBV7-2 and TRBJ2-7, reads GAGVSQSPSNKVTEKGKDVELRCDPISGHTALYWYRQSLGQGLEFLIYFQGNSAPDKSGLPSDRFSAERTGGSVSTLTIQRTQQEDSAVYLCASSEGGTSAYEQYFGPGTRLTVT.

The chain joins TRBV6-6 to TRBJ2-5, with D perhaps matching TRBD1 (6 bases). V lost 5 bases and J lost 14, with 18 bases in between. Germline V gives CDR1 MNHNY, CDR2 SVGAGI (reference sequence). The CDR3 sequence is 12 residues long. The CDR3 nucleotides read TGTGCCAGCAGTGGGATAGGACAGTCCGGTTACTTC. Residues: CASSGIGQSGYF.

The DNA of the CDR3 is TGTGCCAGCAGCCCAGGGACTCTTGCCTCCTACGAGCAGTACTTC. It codes for CASSPGTLASYEQYF. The rearrangement links TRBV7-9 to TRBJ2-7; possibly TRBD2 for D (6 bases). The CDR3 consists of 15 residues. From germline, CDR1 is SEHNR and CDR2 FQNEAQ (reference sequence). The V end lost 5 bases, the J end lost 0 bases, and 14 bases lay between the germline ends.

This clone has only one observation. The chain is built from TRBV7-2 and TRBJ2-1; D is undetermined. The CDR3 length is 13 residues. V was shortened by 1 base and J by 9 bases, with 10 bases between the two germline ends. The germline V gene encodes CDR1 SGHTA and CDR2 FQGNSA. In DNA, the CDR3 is TGTGCCAGCAGCTTAGACCGGTCCGGTGAGCAGTTCTTC. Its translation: CASSLDRSGEQFF.